This T cell receptor beta chain was obtained from a study of cytomegalovirus exposure and HLA in healthy donors. Whole-study context: Sequencing of about 200 million T cells in an earlier analysis found under 120 million unique TCR beta sequences. Notes on the study in general: Analyses of presence/absence relied on an assumption of roughly uniform sequencing depth across donors. Whilst most TCR sequences proved rare, a subset of public TCRs occurred across many donors.

Primers included in the PCR were 60 Vbeta and 13 Jbeta primers. Only in-frame clones appear in the TCRdb table, and some are missing; sequencing was by immunoSEQ multiplex PCR. The data contain about 140,000 clones, approximately 77% of them singletons. In the case of this clone: Antigen: not known.

This CDR3 is 18 amino acids long. Germline V gene data show CDR1 as SEHNR and CDR2 as FQNEAQ (reference sequence). With 3 bases removed from V and 4 bases from J, the gap between germline ends came to 22 bases. This sequence was found in a man younger than 40 in good health and CMV-seronegative. V usage is TRBV7-9 and J usage is TRBJ1-5, with D tentatively TRBD1 (6 bases). The sequenced sample was PBMCs. As DNA, the CDR3 is TGTGCCAGCAGCTTCTTGGGGAAACAGGGTTGGTTAAATCAGCCCCAGCATTTT. The encoded protein is CASSFLGKQGWLNQPQHF.